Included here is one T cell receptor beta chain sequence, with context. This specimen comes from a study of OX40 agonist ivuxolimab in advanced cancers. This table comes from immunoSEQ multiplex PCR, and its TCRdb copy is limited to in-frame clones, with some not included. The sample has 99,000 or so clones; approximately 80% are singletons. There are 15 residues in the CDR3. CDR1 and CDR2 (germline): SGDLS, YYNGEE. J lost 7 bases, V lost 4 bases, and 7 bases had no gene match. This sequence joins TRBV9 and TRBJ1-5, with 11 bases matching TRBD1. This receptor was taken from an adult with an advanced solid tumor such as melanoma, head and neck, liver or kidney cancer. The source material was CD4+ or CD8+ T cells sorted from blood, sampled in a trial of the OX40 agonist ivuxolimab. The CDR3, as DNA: TGTGCCAGCAGCCGGACAGGGGGCATCACGCAGCCCCAGCATTTT. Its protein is CASSRTGGITQPQHF.